The following is a TCR beta chain sequence with its context. This specimen comes from a study of blood T cell repertoires in COVID-19. Overall study context: The United States, Italy and Spain provided the acute and convalescent COVID-19 samples. The analysed material was cDNA or gDNA that came from T cells, B-cell-depleted T cells, or PBMCs.

As processed by the authors: Scientists estimated how many nucleated cells there were by amplifying reference gene primers. This table comes from immunoSEQ multiplex PCR, and its TCRdb copy is limited to in-frame clones, with some not included. V and J calls and clone size come straight from that table; D and trimming were deduced from the DNA. The table includes under 250,000 clones, about 85% detected once. Germline lookup yields CDR1 LNHDA and CDR2 SQIVND (reference sequence). The length of the CDR3 is 12 residues. V was cut by 4 bases and J by 5 bases, with 8 bases left in between. This sequence was found in a man aged 18-30 years with active or convalescent COVID-19. The V call is TRBV19, the J call TRBJ1-2, with D hard to call. The sequencing sample was made of peripheral blood. DNA of the CDR3: TGTGCCAGTAGTACCGAACTTTATGGCTACACCTTC. It yields the protein CASSTELYGYTF.